This TCR beta chain is from a study of T cell responses to AZD1222 COVID-19 vaccine. Study findings and constraints: Targeting of unmutated variant regions was reportedly seen in nearly half of spike-specific TCRs.

After removal of 4 bases from V and 3 bases from J, the junction contained 5 bases not matched to a gene. Germline V gene sequence: CDR1 SGHNT, CDR2 YENEEA. The CDR3 spans 14 residues. Regarding this clone: The antigen is undetermined.

TCRdb's table, derived via immunoSEQ multiplex PCR, lists solely in-frame clones and lacks some. The table records about 60,000 clones, roughly 80% of them present only once. V usage is TRBV11-3 and J usage is TRBJ1-2; 7 nucleotides match TRBD1. The clonotype was recovered from an adult who received the AZD1222 COVID-19 vaccine. The input for sequencing was peripheral blood, taken 28 days after the second AZD1222 dose. CDR3 region: CASSSGQADYGYTF. CDR3 nucleotides: TGTGCCAGCAGCTCTGGACAGGCGGACTATGGCTACACCTTC.